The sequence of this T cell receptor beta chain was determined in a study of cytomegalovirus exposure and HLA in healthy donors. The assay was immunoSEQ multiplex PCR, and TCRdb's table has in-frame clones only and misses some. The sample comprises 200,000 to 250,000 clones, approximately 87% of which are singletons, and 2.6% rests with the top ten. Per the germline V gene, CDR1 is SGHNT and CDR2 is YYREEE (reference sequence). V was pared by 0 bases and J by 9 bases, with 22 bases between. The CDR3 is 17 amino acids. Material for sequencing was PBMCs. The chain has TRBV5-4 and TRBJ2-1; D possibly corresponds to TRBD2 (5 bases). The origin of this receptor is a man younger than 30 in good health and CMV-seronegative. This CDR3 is CASSLAITVGEDGEQFF. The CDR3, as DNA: TGTGCCAGCAGCTTGGCCATAACAGTGGGAGAAGACGGTGAGCAGTTCTTC.